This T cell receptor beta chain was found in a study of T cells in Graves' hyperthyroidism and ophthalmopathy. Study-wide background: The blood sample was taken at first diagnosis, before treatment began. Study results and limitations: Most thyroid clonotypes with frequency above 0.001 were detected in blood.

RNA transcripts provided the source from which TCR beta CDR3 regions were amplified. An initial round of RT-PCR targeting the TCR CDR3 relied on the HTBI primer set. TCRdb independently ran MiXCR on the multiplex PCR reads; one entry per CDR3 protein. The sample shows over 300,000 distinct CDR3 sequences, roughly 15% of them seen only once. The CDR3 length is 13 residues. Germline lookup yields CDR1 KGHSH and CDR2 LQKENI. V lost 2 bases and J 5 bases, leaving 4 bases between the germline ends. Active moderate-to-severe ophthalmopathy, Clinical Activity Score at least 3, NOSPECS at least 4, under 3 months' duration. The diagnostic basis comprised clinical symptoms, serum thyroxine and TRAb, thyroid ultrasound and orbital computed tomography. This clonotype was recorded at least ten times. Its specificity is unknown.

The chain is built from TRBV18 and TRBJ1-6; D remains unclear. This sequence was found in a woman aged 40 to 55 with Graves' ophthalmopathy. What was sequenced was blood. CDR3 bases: TGTGCCAGCTCACCAGAGCATAATTCACCCCTCCACTTT. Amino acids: CASSPEHNSPLHF.